A single sample gave rise to the 9 T cell receptor beta chains below, sequenced in a study of T cells in tuberculosis. Sample time point: new active TB diagnosis, blood taken before or within 7 days of starting treatment. Produced via immunoSEQ multiplex PCR; TCRdb's table is partial and in-frame only. The sample has over 25,000 clones, about 90% seen once. This sample comprised PBMCs, obtained at tuberculosis diagnosis. The origin of the receptors is an adult with tuberculosis.

This clone was detected once. The chain recombines TRBV27 with TRBJ1-1; D is possibly TRBD1 (6 bases). The V gene lost 7 bases and the J gene lost 11 bases, with 26 bases spanning the gap. CDR3 length equals 15 residues. Germline-derived CDR1 and CDR2 are MNHEY and SMNVEV (reference sequence). The CDR3 region has the DNA TGTGCCAGCACCGACAGTCTGGGGGCCAGGGCCCGGGCTTTCTTT. Translation: CASTDSLGARARAFF.

The J gene is TRBJ2-7, the V gene TRBV30; D unresolved. V lost 4 bases to trimming and J lost 3 bases, with 7 bases between them. Germline loops: CDR1 GTSNPN, CDR2 SVGIG (reference sequence). This CDR3 contains 11 residues. The CDR3 DNA reads TGTGCCTGGAAAGGAGTCTACGAGCAGTACTTC. Encoded protein: CAWKGVYEQYF.

The J gene is TRBJ2-1, the V gene TRBV19, with a tentative D call TRBD1 (6 bases). Germline CDR1 and CDR2: LNHDA and SQIVND (reference sequence). The ends were cut back, 3 bases at V and 4 bases at J, with 13 bases in the middle. This CDR3 has 15 residues. The CDR3 DNA reads TGTGCCAGTAGTATCCCCAAGACAGGATACAATGAGCAGTTCTTC. It codes for CASSIPKTGYNEQFF.

The genes are TRBV7-2 and TRBJ1-1; TRBD1 is a possible D gene (6 bases). V was clipped by 1 base and J by 11 bases, with 14 bases between them. This CDR3 comprises 13 residues. Germline CDR1 is SGHTA and CDR2 is FQGNSA. The CDR3 nucleotides are TGTGCCAGCAGCTTAGATCGGGGGGCACGGGCTTTCTTT. It codes for CASSLDRGARAFF.

The chain carries TRBV4-3 and TRBJ2-3, with TRBD1 as a possible D gene (5 bases). This CDR3 has 17 residues. The V and J ends lost 1 base and 3 bases respectively, with 17 bases between them. The V gene's germline CDR1 is LGHNA and CDR2 YSLEER. CDR3 in amino acids: CASSQGAHRSGTDTQYF. The CDR3, as DNA: TGCGCCAGCAGCCAAGGGGCCCATCGGTCAGGGACAGATACGCAGTATTTT.

In its sample, this clone was seen a few times. The chain is built from TRBV7-2 and TRBJ1-5; TRBD1 might be the D (6 bases). There are 15 residues in the CDR3. V lost 5 bases and J lost 5, with 16 bases in between. Germline V gene sequence: CDR1 SGHTA, CDR2 FQGNSA. CDR3: CASSRRGGGDQPQHF. CDR3 DNA: TGTGCCAGCAGCCGACGTGGGGGCGGAGATCAGCCCCAGCATTTT.

The chain recombines TRBV4-1 with TRBJ2-3, with D possibly TRBD2 on 6 matching bases. V was pared by 2 bases and J by 4 bases, with 13 bases between. This CDR3 contains 15 residues. Germline V lookup: CDR1 MGHRA, CDR2 YSYEKL. CDR3 sequence reads: CASSQPGLIADTQYF. The DNA of the CDR3 is TGCGCCAGCAGCCAACCGGGACTTATAGCAGATACGCAGTATTTT.

V gene TRBV30 combines with J gene TRBJ1-1, with D hard to call. Germline V gives CDR1 GTSNPN, CDR2 SVGIG (reference sequence). V lost 2 bases and J lost 1, with 5 bases in between. This CDR3 has 12 amino acids. The CDR3 here is CAWSHSNTEAFF. The CDR3 DNA follows: TGTGCCTGGAGTCATTCGAACACTGAAGCTTTCTTT.

The V gene is TRBV2, the J gene TRBJ2-1; maybe TRBD2 (5 bases). V was pared by 5 bases and J by 1 base, with 9 bases between. Germline CDR1 is SNHLY and CDR2 is FYNNEI. This CDR3 has 14 residues. CDR3 protein: CASSKDWSYNEQFF. As DNA, the CDR3 is TGTGCCAGCAGTAAGGACTGGTCCTACAATGAGCAGTTCTTC.